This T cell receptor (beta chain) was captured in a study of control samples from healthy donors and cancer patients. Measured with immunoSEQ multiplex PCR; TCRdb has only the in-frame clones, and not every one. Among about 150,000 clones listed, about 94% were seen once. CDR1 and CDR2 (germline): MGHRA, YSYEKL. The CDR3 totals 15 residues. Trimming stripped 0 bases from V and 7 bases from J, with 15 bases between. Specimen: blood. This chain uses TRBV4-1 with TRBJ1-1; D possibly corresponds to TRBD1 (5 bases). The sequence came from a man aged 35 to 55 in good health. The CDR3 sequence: CASSQDPAGWSEAFF. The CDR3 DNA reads TGCGCCAGCAGCCAAGACCCCGCAGGGTGGAGTGAAGCTTTCTTT.